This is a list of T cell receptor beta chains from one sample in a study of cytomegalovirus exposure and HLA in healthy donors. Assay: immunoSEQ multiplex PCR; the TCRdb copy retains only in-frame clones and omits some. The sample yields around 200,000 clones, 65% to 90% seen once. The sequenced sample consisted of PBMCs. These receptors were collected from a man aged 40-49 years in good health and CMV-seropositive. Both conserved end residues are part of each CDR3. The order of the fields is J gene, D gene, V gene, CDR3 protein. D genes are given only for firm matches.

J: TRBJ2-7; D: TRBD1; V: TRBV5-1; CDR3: CASSLSRTGTYEQYF
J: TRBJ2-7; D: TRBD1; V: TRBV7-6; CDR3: CASSLEARTGTYEQYF
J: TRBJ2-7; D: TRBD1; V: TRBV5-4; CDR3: CASSNYQGASYEQYF
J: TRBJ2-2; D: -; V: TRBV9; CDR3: CASGGGELFF
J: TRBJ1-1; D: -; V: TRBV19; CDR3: CASRGGGSTEAFF
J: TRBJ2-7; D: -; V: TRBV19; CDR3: CASSGGTAYEQYF
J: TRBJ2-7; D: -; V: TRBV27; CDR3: CASSPQTRRSYEQYF
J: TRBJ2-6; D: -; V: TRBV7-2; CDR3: CASSYNSGANVLTF
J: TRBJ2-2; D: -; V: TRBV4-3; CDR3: CASSQDAGEGGELFF
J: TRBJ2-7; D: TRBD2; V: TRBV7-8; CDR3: CASSLEALAGVQYF
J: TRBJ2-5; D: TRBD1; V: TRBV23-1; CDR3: CASSHRDRGPGETQYF
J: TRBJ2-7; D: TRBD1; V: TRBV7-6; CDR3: CASSLSQGQGYEQYF
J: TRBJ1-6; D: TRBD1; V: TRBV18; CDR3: CASSPLGTGNSPLHF
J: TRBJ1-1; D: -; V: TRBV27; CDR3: CASGRGMNTEAFF
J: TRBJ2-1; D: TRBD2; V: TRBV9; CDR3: CASSSTLGGNNEQFF
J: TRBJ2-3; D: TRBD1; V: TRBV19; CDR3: CASRSTRDRYTDTQYF
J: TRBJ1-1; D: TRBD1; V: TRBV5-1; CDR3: CASSPTSAQGRTEAFF
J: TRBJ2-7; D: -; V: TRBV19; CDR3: CASSIDRDSYEQYF
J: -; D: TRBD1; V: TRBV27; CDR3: CASSVPGQGVHEQYF
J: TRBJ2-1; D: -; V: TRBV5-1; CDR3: CASSLGRGEQFF
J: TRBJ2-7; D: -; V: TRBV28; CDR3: CASSLPAGYEQYF
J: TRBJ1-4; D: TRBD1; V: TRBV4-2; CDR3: CASSQGGSRGTNEKLFF
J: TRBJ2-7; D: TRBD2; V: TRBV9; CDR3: CASSYGLAGGSYEQYF
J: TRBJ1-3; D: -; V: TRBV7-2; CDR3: CASSPQDMSSGNTIYF
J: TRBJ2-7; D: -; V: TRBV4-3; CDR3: CASSQDGVGESEQYF
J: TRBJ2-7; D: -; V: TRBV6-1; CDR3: CASSESMGSGNDEQYF
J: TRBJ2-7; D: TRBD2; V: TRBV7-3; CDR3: CASSASGGGAYEQYF
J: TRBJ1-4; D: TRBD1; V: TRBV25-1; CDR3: CASSKTGAEEKLFF
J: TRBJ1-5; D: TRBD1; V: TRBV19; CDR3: CASSIIGTGLNQPQHF
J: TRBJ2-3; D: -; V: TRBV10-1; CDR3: CASSESDRSTDTQYF
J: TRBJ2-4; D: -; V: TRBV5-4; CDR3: CASSGTSLAKNIQYF
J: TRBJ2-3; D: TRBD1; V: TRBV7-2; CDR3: CASSLGQGSTDTQYF
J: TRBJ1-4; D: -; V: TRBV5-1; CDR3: CASSPTTAFNEKLFF
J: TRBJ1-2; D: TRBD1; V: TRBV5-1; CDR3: CASSSRHTTGEANYGYTF
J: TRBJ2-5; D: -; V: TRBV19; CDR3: CASSTGTGETQYF
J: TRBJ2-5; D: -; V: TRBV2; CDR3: CASKSNTQETQYF
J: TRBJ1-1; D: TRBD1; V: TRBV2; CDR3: CASGDSMNTEAFF
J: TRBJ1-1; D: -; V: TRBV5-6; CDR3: CASSRQLGEAFF
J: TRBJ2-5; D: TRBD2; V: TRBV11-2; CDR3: CASSLGGRREETQYF
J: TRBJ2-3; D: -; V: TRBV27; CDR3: CATRTLTDTQYF
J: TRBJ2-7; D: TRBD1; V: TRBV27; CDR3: CASSLVTGGSYEQYF
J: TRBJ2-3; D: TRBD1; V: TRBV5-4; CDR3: CASSLAGTGLTDTQYF
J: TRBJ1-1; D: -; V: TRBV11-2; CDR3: CASSLVVQVLGGTEAFF
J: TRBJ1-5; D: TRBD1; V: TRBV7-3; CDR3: CASSLQGGNQPQHF
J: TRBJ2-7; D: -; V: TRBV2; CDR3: CASTARIQGDEQYF
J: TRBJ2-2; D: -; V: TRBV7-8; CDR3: CASLTSPGELFF
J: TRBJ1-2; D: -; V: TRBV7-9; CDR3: CASSLGGDGYTF
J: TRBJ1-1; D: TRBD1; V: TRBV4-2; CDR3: CASSQEVAGGTEAFF
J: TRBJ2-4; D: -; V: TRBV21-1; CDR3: CASSKLSGSKNIQYF
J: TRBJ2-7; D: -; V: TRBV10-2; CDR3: CASSPGYEQYF
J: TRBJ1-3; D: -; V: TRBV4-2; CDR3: CASSLVGGAAGNTIYF
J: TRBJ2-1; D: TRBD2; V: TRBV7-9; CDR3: CASSSGLAGSSYNEQFF
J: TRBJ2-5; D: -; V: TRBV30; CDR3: CAWSGGTGRETQYF
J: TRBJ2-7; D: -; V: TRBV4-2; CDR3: CASSQGMSRGVREQYF
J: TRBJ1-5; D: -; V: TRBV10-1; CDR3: CASSESRQGGWPQHF
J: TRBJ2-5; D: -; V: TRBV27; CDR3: CASRRSETQYF
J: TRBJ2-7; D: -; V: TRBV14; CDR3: CASSQIKVGTQRTPPYEQYF
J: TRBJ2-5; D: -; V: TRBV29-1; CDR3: CSVSSSPGETQYF
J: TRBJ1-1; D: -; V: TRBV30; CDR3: CAWRARDTNTEAFF